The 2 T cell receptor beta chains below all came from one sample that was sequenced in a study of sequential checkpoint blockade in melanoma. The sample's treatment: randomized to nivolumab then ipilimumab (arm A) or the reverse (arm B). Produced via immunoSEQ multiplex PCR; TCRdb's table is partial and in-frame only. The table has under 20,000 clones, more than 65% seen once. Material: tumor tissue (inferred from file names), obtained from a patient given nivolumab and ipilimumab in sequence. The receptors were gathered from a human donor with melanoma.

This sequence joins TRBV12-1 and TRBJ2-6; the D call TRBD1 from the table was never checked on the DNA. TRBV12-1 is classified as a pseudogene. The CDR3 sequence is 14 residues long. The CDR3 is CASSGQSRANVLTF. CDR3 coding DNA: TGTGCCAGCAGCGGACAAAGTCGGGCCAACGTCCTGACTTTC.

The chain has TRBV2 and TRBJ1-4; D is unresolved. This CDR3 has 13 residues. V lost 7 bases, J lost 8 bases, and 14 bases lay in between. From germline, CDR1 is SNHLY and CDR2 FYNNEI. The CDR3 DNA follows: TGTGCCAGCACCCTGGTCGGGTTCGAAAAACTGTTTTTT. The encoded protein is CASTLVGFEKLFF.